This T cell receptor beta chain was profiled in a study of control samples from healthy donors and cancer patients. Sequenced by immunoSEQ multiplex PCR; TCRdb stores in-frame clones only, minus some. This sample yields about 140,000 clones, of which roughly nine tenths are seen a single time; roughly 9% belongs to the top ten. Sequencing was done on a sample of blood. The receptor was derived from a woman between 25 and 40 years old in good health.

CDR3 loop: CASMVLPTGGSYEQYF. The CDR3 DNA reads TGTGCCAGCATGGTCCTTCCCACCGGGGGATCCTACGAGCAGTACTTC. This chain connects TRBV2 to TRBJ2-7, with D possibly being TRBD2 (6 bases). Trimming removed 7 bases from V and 1 base from J, with 20 bases in between. The CDR3 runs 16 residues. The V gene's germline CDR1 is SNHLY and CDR2 FYNNEI.